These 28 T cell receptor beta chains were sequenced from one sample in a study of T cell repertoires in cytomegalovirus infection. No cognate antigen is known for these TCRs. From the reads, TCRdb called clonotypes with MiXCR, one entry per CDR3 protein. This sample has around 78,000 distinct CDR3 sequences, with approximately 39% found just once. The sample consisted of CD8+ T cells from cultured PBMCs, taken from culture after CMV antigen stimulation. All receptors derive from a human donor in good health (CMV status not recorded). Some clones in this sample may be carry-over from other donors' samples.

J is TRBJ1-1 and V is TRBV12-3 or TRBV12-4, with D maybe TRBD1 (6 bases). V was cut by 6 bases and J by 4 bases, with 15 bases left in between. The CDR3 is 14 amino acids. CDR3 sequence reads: CASRFGRGGTEAFF. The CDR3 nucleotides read TGTGCCAGCAGGTTTGGGCGAGGGGGCACTGAAGCTTTCTTT.

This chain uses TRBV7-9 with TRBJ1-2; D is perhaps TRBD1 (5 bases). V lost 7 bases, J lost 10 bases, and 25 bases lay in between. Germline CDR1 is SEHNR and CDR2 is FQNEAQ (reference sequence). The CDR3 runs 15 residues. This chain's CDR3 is CASTLGWGEIKFYTF. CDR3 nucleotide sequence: TGTGCCAGCACCCTTGGATGGGGGGAAATTAAATTCTACACCTTC.

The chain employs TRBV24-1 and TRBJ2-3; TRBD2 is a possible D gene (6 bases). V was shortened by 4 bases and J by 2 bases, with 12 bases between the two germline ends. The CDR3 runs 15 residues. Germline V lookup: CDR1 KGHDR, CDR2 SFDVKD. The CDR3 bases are TGTGCCACCAGTGACTCGGGACTGTACACAGATACGCAGTATTTT. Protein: CATSDSGLYTDTQYF.

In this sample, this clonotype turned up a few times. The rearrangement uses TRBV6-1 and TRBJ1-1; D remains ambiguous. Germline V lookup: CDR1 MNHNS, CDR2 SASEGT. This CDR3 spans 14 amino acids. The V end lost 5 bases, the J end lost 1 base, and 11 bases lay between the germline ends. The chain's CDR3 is CASSLVRGNTEAFF. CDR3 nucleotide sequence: TGTGCCAGCAGTTTAGTCCGGGGGAACACTGAAGCTTTCTTT.

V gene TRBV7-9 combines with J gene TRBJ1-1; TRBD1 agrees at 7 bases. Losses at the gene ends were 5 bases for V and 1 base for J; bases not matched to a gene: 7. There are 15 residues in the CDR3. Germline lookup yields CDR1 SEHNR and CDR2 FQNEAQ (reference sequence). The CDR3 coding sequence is TGTGCCAGCAGCCGAATAACAGGGGAGAACACTGAAGCTTTCTTT. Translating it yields CASSRITGENTEAFF.

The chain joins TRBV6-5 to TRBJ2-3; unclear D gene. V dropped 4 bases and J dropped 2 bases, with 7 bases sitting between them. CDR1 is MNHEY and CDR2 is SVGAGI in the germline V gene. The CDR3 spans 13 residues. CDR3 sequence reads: CASSSSNTDTQYF. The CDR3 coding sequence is TGTGCCAGCAGTTCGTCTAACACAGATACGCAGTATTTT.

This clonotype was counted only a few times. CDR3 sequence (DNA): TGTGCCAGCAGCTTAGATCCTACAGATCGAGCTTTCTTT. This codes for CASSLDPTDRAFF. The chain is built from TRBV7-2 and TRBJ1-1; D unclear. Trimming stripped 1 base from V and 10 bases from J, with 13 bases between. This CDR3 region has 13 residues. CDR1 SGHTA and CDR2 FQGNSA come from the germline V gene. The full variable domain, in which reference TRBV7-2 and TRBJ1-1 provide the parts outside the CDR3, is GAGVSQSPSNKVTEKGKDVELRCDPISGHTALYWYRQSLGQGLEFLIYFQGNSAPDKSGLPSDRFSAERTGGSVSTLTIQRTQQEDSAVYLCASSLDPTDRAFFGQGTRLTVV.

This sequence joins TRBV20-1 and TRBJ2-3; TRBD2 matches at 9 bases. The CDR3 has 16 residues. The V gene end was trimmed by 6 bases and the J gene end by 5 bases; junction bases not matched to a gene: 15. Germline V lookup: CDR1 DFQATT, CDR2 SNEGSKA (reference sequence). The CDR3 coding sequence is TGCAGTGCCCCAGCCGCCAGCGGGGGGATTATAGATACGCAGTATTTT. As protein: CSAPAASGGIIDTQYF.

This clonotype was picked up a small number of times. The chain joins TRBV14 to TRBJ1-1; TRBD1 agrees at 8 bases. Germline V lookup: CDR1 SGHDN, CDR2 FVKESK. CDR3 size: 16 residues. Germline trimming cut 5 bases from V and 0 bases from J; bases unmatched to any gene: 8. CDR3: CASSDGQGSMNTEAFF. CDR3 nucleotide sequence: TGTGCCAGCAGCGACGGACAGGGAAGCATGAACACTGAAGCTTTCTTT.

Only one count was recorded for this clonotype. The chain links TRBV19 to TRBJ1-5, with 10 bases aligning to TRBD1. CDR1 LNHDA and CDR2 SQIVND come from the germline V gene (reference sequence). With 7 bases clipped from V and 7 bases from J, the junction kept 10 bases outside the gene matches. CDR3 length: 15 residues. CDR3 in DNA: TGTGCCAGTAACGAGGACAGGGGGACAGAACAGCCCCAGCATTTT. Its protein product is CASNEDRGTEQPQHF.

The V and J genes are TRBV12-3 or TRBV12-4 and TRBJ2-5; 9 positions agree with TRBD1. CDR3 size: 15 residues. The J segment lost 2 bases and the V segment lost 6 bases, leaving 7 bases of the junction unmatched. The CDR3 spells CASRRTGDNQETQYF. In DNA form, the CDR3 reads TGTGCCAGCAGGCGGACAGGGGATAATCAAGAGACCCAGTACTTC.

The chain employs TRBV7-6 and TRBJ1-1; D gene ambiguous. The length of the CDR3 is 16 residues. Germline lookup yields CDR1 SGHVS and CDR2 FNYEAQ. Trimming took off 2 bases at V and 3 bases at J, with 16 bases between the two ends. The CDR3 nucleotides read TGTGCCAGCAGCTTAAATGCGCGACTGTTTGACACTGAAGCTTTCTTT. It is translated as CASSLNARLFDTEAFF.

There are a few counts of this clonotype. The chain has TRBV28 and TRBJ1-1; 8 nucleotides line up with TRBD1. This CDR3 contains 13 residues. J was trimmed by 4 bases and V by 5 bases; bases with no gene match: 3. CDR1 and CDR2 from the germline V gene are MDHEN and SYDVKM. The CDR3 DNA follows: TGTGCCAGCAGTATTACAGGGGGCACTGAAGCTTTCTTT. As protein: CASSITGGTEAFF.

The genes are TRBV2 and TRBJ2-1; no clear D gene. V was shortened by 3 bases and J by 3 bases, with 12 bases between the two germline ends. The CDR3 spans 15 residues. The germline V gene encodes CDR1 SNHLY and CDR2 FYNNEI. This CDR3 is CASSDPSEIYNEQFF. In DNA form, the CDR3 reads TGTGCCAGCAGTGACCCCAGCGAGATCTACAATGAGCAGTTCTTC.

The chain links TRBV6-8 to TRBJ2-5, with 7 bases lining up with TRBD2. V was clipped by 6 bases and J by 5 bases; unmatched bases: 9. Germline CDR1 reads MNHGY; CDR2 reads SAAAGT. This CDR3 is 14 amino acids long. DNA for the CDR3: TGTGCCAGCAGATTCCGGGGGGTTCGGGAGACCCAGTACTTC. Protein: CASRFRGVRETQYF.

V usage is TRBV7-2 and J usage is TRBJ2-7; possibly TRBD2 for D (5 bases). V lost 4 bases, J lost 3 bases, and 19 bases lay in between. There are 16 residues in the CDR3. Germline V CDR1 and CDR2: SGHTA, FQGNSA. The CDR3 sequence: CASSSGLGRDFYEQYF. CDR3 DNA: TGTGCCAGCAGCTCAGGACTGGGCCGAGACTTCTACGAGCAGTACTTC.

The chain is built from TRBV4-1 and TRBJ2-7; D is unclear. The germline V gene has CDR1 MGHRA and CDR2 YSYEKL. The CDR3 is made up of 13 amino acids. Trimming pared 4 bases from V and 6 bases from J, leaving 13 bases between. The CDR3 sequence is CASSPYVGFEQYF. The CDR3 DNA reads TGCGCCAGCAGCCCATACGTCGGGTTCGAGCAGTACTTC.

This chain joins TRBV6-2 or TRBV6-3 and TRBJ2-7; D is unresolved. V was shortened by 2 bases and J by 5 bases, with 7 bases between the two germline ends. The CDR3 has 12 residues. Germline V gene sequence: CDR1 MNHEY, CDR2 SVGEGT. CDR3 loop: CASSYPLNEQYF. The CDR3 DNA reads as TGTGCCAGCAGTTACCCCCTCAACGAGCAGTACTTC.

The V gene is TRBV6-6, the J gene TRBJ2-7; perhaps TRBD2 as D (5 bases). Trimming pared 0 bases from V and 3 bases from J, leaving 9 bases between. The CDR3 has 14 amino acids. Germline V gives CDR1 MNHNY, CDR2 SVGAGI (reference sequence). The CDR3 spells CASSYSEANYEQYF. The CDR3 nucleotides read TGTGCCAGCAGTTACTCGGAGGCGAACTACGAGCAGTACTTC.

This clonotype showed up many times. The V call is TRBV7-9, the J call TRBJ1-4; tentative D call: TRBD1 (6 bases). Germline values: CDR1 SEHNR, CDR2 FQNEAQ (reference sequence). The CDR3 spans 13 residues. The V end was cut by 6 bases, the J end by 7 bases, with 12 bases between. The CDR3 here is CASSGQPVEKLFF. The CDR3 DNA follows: TGTGCCAGCAGTGGACAGCCGGTTGAAAAACTGTTTTTT.

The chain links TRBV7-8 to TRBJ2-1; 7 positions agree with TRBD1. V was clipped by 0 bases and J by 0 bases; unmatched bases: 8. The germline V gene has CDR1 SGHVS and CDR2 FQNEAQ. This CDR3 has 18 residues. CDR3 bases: TGTGCCAGCAGCTTAGCGCCCCCGACAGGGTTCTCCTACAATGAGCAGTTCTTC. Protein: CASSLAPPTGFSYNEQFF.

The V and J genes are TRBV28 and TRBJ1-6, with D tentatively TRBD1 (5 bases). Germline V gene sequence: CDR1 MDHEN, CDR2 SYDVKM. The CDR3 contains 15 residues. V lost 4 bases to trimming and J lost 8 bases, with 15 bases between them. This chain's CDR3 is CASSSTGTGYSPLHF. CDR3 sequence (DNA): TGTGCCAGCAGTTCAACCGGGACGGGATATTCACCCCTCCACTTT.

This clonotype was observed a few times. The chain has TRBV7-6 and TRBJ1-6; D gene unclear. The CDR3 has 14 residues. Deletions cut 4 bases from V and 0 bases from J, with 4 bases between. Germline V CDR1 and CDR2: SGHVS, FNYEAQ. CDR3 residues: CASSYSSYNSPLHF. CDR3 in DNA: TGTGCCAGCAGCTACAGCTCCTATAATTCACCCCTCCACTTT.

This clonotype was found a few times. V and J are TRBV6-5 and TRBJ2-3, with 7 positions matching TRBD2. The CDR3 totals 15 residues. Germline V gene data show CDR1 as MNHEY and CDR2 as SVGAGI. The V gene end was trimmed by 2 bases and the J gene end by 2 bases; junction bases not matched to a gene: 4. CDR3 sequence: CASSYMGGVTDTQYF. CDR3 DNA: TGTGCCAGCAGTTACATGGGGGGGGTCACAGATACGCAGTATTTT.

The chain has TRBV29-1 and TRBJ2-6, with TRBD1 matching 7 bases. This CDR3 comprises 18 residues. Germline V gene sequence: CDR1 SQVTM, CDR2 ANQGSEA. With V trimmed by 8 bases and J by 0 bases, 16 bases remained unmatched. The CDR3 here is CSPPSDRRQASGANVLTF. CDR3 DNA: TGCAGCCCGCCATCGGACAGGCGACAAGCCTCTGGGGCCAACGTCCTGACTTTC. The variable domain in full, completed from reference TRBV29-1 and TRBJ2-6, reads SAVISQKPSRDICQRGTSLTIQCQVDSQVTMMFWYRQQPGQSLTLIATANQGSEATYESGFVIDKFPISRPNLTFSTLTVSNMSPEDSSIYLCSPPSDRRQASGANVLTFGAGSRLTVL.

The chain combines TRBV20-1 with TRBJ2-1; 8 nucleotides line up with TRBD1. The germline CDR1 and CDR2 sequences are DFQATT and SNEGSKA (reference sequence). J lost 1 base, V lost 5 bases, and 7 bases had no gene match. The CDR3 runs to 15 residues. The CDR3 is CSARDTGGSYNEQFF. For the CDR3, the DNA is TGCAGTGCTCGCGACACAGGGGGGTCCTACAATGAGCAGTTCTTC.

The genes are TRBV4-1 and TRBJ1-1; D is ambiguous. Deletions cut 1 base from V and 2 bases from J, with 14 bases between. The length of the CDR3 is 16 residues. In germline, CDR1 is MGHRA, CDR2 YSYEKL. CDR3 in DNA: TGCGCCAGCAGCCAAGTTGTACTTATCCCCAACACTGAAGCTTTCTTT. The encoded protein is CASSQVVLIPNTEAFF.

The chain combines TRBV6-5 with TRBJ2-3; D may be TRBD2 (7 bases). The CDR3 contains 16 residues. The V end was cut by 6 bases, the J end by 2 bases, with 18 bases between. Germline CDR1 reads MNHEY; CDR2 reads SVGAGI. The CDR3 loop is CASSPYRGALTDTQYF. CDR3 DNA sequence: TGTGCCAGCAGCCCATACCGGGGGGCTCTCACAGATACGCAGTATTTT.